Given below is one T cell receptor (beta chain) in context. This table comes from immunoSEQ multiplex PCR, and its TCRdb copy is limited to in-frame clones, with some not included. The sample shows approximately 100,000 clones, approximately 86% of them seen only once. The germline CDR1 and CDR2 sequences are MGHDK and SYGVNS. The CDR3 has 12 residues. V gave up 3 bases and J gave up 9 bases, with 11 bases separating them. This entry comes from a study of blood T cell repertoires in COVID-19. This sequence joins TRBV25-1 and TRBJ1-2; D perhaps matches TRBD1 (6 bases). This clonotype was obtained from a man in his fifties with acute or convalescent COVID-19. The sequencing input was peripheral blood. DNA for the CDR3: TGTGCCAGCAGTGAGATGGGGGACAGCTACACCTTC. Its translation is CASSEMGDSYTF.